This T cell receptor (beta chain) was documented in a study of beta chain features in type 1 diabetes. Study context: Sorted cells examined across all samples numbered some 98 million. Study-wide points: A potential PCR bias toward shorter templates would be equal in patient and control samples. There was a moderate but significant shortening of TCRB CDR3s in all four CD4+ subsets of Type 1 diabetes patients.

Expressed TCRB transcripts got sequenced, as all isolated RNA was reverse transcribed. The repertoire was sequenced with immunoSEQ multiplex PCR; TCRdb's copy has only in-frame clones and lacks some. Here the sample spans about 360,000 clones, over 9.5% being singletons. Purities in excess of 95% were seen in all sorted populations. The germline gives CDR1 SGHTA, CDR2 FQGNSA. This CDR3 has 15 amino acids. Trimming took 5 bases from V and 5 from J; bases not matched to a gene: 4. This clone has only a few counts. The target antigen is unknown. The sequenced sample consisted of naive CD4+ T cells from blood. This receptor was taken from a man between 18 and 29 years old in good health. The chain has TRBV7-2 and TRBJ2-3, with 13 bases identical to TRBD2. DNA for the CDR3: TGTGCCAGCAGCAAAGGACTAGCGGGAGTAGATACGCAGTATTTT. Amino acids: CASSKGLAGVDTQYF.